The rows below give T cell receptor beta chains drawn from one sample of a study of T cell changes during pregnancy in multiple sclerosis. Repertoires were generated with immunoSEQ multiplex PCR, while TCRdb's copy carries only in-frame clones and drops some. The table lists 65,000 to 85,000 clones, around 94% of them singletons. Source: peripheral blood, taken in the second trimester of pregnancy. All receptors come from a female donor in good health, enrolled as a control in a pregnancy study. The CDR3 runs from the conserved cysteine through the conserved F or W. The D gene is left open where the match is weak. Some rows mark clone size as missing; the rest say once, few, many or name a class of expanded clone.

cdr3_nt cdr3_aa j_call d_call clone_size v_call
TGTGCCAGCAGTCCGACACGGGGTTATAGCAATCAGCCCCAGCATTTT CASSPTRGYSNQPQHF TRBJ1-5 - - TRBV28
TGCGCCAGCAGCCCGGACAGTGCAACTGGAAACACCATATATTTT CASSPDSATGNTIYF TRBJ1-3 - - TRBV5-1
TGTGCCAGCAGCCCGGGACTAAGCACCGGGGAGCTGTTTTTT CASSPGLSTGELFF TRBJ2-2 TRBD2 few TRBV27
TGTGCCAGCAGTTACCGAAACAGCTACGAGCAGTACTTC CASSYRNSYEQYF TRBJ2-7 - - TRBV6-5
TGCGCCAGCAGCTTGGCAGGGTCGGTGTACAATGAGCAGTTCTTC CASSLAGSVYNEQFF TRBJ2-1 - few TRBV5-1
TGTGCCAGCAGCTTAGGGTACAGCCAAGAGACCCAGTACTTC CASSLGYSQETQYF TRBJ2-5 - - TRBV7-8
TGCGCCAGCAGCCAGGTAACGGAGGTGGAGGGACTGTTTTTT CASSQVTEVEGLFF TRBJ1-4 - - TRBV4-1
TGCGCCAGCAGCTTGGTCCCGGGACAGACCTACAATGAGCAGTTCTTC CASSLVPGQTYNEQFF TRBJ2-1 TRBD1 - TRBV5-1
TGCAGCGTTGAAGAAGGAGGGGTCGCGAACACCGGGGAGCTGTTTTTT CSVEEGGVANTGELFF TRBJ2-2 - - TRBV29-1
TGCAGCGTTGCCCCAGGGGGCAATGAGCAGTTCTTC CSVAPGGNEQFF TRBJ2-1 TRBD1 once TRBV29-1
TGCGCCAGCAGACACCCCGGGACAGTGAACACTGAAGCTTTCTTT CASRHPGTVNTEAFF TRBJ1-1 TRBD1 once TRBV4-1
TGTGCCAGCAGTTTACAGGGGTGGTTTAACACTGAAGCTTTCTTT CASSLQGWFNTEAFF TRBJ1-1 - - TRBV28
TGTGCCAGCAGCCACAGAAATGAAAAACTGTTTTTT CASSHRNEKLFF TRBJ1-4 - - TRBV6-1
TGCGCCAGCAATCTAGCGGGAGGGCCTGGGAATGAGCAGTTCTTC CASNLAGGPGNEQFF TRBJ2-1 TRBD2 - TRBV5-1
TGTGCCAGCAGGGAAACAGGGTTAGGCTATGGCTACACCTTC CASRETGLGYGYTF TRBJ1-2 - - TRBV7-9
TGTGCCAGCAGCAACCTCCGTAGCGGCAATCAGCCCCAGCATTTT CASSNLRSGNQPQHF TRBJ1-5 - - TRBV7-2
TGTGCCAGCAGTTTGACAGGGGGTGGCGACGAGCAGTACTTC CASSLTGGGDEQYF TRBJ2-7 TRBD1 - TRBV28
TGTGCCAGTAGTTTCGACAGGGCCTACGAGCAGTACTTC CASSFDRAYEQYF TRBJ2-7 TRBD1 once TRBV19
TGCAGCGTCACCGGACAGCACATGAACACTGAAGCTTTCTTT CSVTGQHMNTEAFF TRBJ1-1 - - TRBV29-1
TGTGCCAGCAGCCCTGGACAGGGTACCTACAATGAGCAGTTCTTC CASSPGQGTYNEQFF TRBJ2-1 TRBD1 once TRBV7-9
TGCAGCGTTGTAACGGGCTATGGCTACACCTTC CSVVTGYGYTF TRBJ1-2 - few TRBV29-1
TGTGCCAGCAGGGACAGCGCCTACGAGCAGTACTTC CASRDSAYEQYF TRBJ2-7 - once TRBV6-5
TGTGCCAGCAGTTTTATCGGGGGAACCTACGAGCAGTACTTC CASSFIGGTYEQYF TRBJ2-7 - - TRBV27
TGTGCCAGCAGTTTACATGCAACTAATGAAAAACTGTTTTTT CASSLHATNEKLFF TRBJ1-4 - - TRBV28
TGTGCCAGCAGCCCGTCGGAGCGGATTAACTATGGCTACACCTTC CASSPSERINYGYTF TRBJ1-2 - - TRBV14
TGTGCCAGTAGTCTTTCCGGGACTAGCGCCGGGGAGCTGTTTTTT CASSLSGTSAGELFF TRBJ2-2 TRBD2 - TRBV19
TGCGCCAGCAGCCAAGAGAGGGAAAAACTGTTTTTT CASSQEREKLFF TRBJ1-4 - - TRBV4-1
TGTGCCAGCAGCCAACCAGGGACAGGGTTCTACGAGCAGTACTTC CASSQPGTGFYEQYF TRBJ2-7 TRBD1 - TRBV7-9
TGTGCCAGCAGCAGGACAGGGAACGAGCAGTACTTC CASSRTGNEQYF TRBJ2-7 TRBD1 - TRBV28
TGCGCCAGCAGCTTGGAACTAGCGAAACCCACAGATACGCAGTATTTT CASSLELAKPTDTQYF TRBJ2-3 TRBD2 - TRBV5-1
TGTGCCAGCAGCCCCCCCAGTTCCCCGGGTCAATTC CASSPPSSPGQF TRBJ1-2 - - TRBV7-8
TGTGCCAGCTCACCAAGTCCCCCGAGCTCCTACAATGAGCAGTTCTTC CASSPSPPSSYNEQFF TRBJ2-1 - - TRBV18
TGCAGCGGTGGACCAGCGGGAGAGAGATCCTACAATGAGCAGTTCTTC CSGGPAGERSYNEQFF TRBJ2-1 TRBD2 - TRBV29-1
TGCGCCAGCAGCCTACTGGGACAATTCTACAATGAGCAGTTCTTC CASSLLGQFYNEQFF TRBJ2-1 - - TRBV4-1
TGTGCCAGTAGTGCCGACAGGGGCTATGGCTACACCTTC CASSADRGYGYTF TRBJ1-2 TRBD1 - TRBV19
TGTGCCGTGGACAGGGTGAACACTCACCCCGGGGAGCTGTTTTTT CAVDRVNTHPGELFF TRBJ2-2 TRBD1 - TRBV19
TGTGCCAGCAGTCTTCTGGGAGGGAGCAATCAGCCCCAGCATTTT CASSLLGGSNQPQHF TRBJ1-5 - - TRBV6-1
TGCGCCAGCACGGGGACTAGCAACACCGGGGAGCTGTTTTTT CASTGTSNTGELFF TRBJ2-2 TRBD2 once TRBV5-1
TGTGCCAGCAGCTTTGCGGGACTAGCGTACGAGCAGTACTTC CASSFAGLAYEQYF TRBJ2-7 TRBD2 - TRBV9
TGCAGCGTTGAAGATCCCTATAGTGAGCAGTTCTTC CSVEDPYSEQFF TRBJ2-1 - - TRBV29-1
TGTGCCAGTAGCCGGGACAGGGTCCCCTCTGTACAGTACTTC CASSRDRVPSVQYF TRBJ2-5 TRBD1 few TRBV19
TGTGCCAGTGCAAGACTAGCGGGAGGTTACGAGCAGTACTTC CASARLAGGYEQYF TRBJ2-7 TRBD2 - TRBV2
TGTGCCAGCAGTTCGACAGGGGTGGGTGCAGATACGCAGTATTTT CASSSTGVGADTQYF TRBJ2-3 TRBD1 - TRBV6-1
TGTGCCAGCAGTTACAAGTCGGAGGGGAACACTGAAGCTTTCTTT CASSYKSEGNTEAFF TRBJ1-1 - - TRBV6-5
TGTGCCAGCAGCCGGACCGGGACTAGCATGTGGGAGACCCAGTACTTC CASSRTGTSMWETQYF TRBJ2-5 TRBD2 - TRBV7-2
TGTGCCAGCAGCGTAGATCCTAGCGGAAGGACCGGGGAGCTGTTTTTT CASSVDPSGRTGELFF TRBJ2-2 TRBD2 few TRBV9